This entry lists 19 T cell receptor beta chains sequenced from one sample in a study of T-cell reconstitution after alpha-beta-depleted transplantation in children. Unique molecular identifiers were used to barcode this TCRbeta library. One entry per CDR3 protein, called by TCRdb with MiXCR from the PCR reads. Counted here are hundreds of thousands of distinct CDR3 sequences, roughly 15% occurring once; the ten biggest clones make up under 30%. Sequenced material: PBMCs, mostly from graft donor cells, taken 360 days after TCRalphabeta/CD19-depleted stem cell transplant. Receptor source: a boy under two years old who had a stem cell transplant for Wiskott-Aldrich syndrome, so the T cells may come from the graft donor.

There are a few counts of this clonotype. The CDR3 spells CATRPGQVYNEQFF. DNA for the CDR3: TGCGCCACCCGCCCGGGACAGGTCTACAATGAGCAGTTCTTC. The chain combines TRBV5-1 with TRBJ2-1, with 8 nucleotides matching TRBD1. The CDR3 loop spans 14 amino acids. Losses at the gene ends were 9 bases for V and 3 bases for J; bases not matched to a gene: 8. CDR1 is SGHRS, CDR2 YFSETQ, per germline. Variable domain in full (rest from reference TRBV5-1 and TRBJ2-1): KAGVTQTPRYLIKTRGQQVTLSCSPISGHRSVSWYQQTPGQGLQFLFEYFSETQRNKGNFPGRFSGRQFSNSRSEMNVSTLELGDSALYLCATRPGQVYNEQFFGPGTRLTVL.

This clonotype was picked up a small number of times. The chain links TRBV21-1 to TRBJ2-7; the DNA was not compared with TRBD1, the D call given in the table. TRBV21-1 is a pseudogene. CDR3 length: 15 residues. In nucleotides, the CDR3 is TGTGCCAGCAGCAACCCCGGAGTTGGGGTATACGAGCAGTACTTC. Translated: CASSNPGVGVYEQYF.

The genes are TRBV20-1 and TRBJ1-3; no clear D gene. The V end was cut by 0 bases, the J end by 0 bases, with 12 bases between. CDR1 is DFQATT and CDR2 is SNEGSKA in the germline V gene (reference sequence). The CDR3 has 16 residues. For the CDR3, the DNA is TGCAGTGCTAGAGAGGTGGCCGTGGGCTCTGGAAACACCATATATTTT. Protein: CSAREVAVGSGNTIYF.

This clonotype was counted only a few times. J is TRBJ2-3 and V is TRBV5-1; tentatively, D is TRBD2 (5 bases). The CDR3 sequence is 14 residues long. The V and J ends lost 4 bases and 2 bases respectively, with 11 bases between them. Germline-derived CDR1 and CDR2 are SGHRS and YFSETQ. CDR3 region: CASSPGLLTDTQYF. CDR3 nucleotide sequence: TGCGCCAGCAGCCCTGGACTCCTCACAGATACGCAGTATTTT.

Only a few counts were recorded for this clonotype. V usage is TRBV6-2 or TRBV6-3 and J usage is TRBJ2-7, with D possibly TRBD1 on 6 matching bases. The CDR3 is 13 amino acids. Germline loops: CDR1 MNHEY, CDR2 SVGEGT. The ends were cut back, 6 bases at V and 3 bases at J, with 12 bases in the middle. CDR3 amino acids: CASRQTGYYEQYF. In nucleotides, the CDR3 is TGTGCCAGCAGGCAGACAGGATACTACGAGCAGTACTTC.

This clonotype has a handful of counts. The V call is TRBV7-9, the J call TRBJ1-4; TRBD1 matches 8 bases. This CDR3 region has 13 residues. V shed 8 bases and J 11 bases; nucleotides not matched to a gene: 10. The V gene's germline CDR1 is SEHNR and CDR2 FQNEAQ (reference sequence). The CDR3 DNA is TGTGCCAGCTCCCGTAGAAGACAGGGGAAACTGTTTTTT. It encodes CASSRRRQGKLFF.

V gene TRBV20-1 combines with J gene TRBJ2-1; D remains unclear. V lost 0 bases, J lost 7 bases, and 25 bases lay in between. This CDR3 spans 18 amino acids. Germline assignment: CDR1 DFQATT and CDR2 SNEGSKA (reference sequence). The CDR3 is CSARDLRATPQGRNEQFF. In DNA form, the CDR3 reads TGCAGTGCTAGAGATTTAAGGGCGACTCCCCAAGGAAGGAATGAGCAGTTCTTC.

The chain carries TRBV4-2 and TRBJ1-1, with TRBD1 as a possible D gene (5 bases). Germline V gene sequence: CDR1 LGHNA, CDR2 YNFKEQ. This CDR3 has 14 residues. With 4 bases removed from V and 3 bases from J, the gap between germline ends came to 12 bases. DNA of the CDR3: TGTGCCAGCAGCCCTCGGGGGGGGTACACTGAAGCTTTCTTT. This translates into CASSPRGGYTEAFF.

This clonotype appeared a few times. The chain couples TRBV5-1 to TRBJ2-7, with 7 bases matching TRBD2. With V trimmed by 4 bases and J by 0 bases, 10 bases remained unmatched. Germline V gives CDR1 SGHRS, CDR2 YFSETQ. CDR3 size: 16 residues. In DNA form, the CDR3 reads TGCGCCAGCAGCCTAATAGCGGGTACGAGCTCCTACGAGCAGTACTTC. Translation gives CASSLIAGTSSYEQYF.

V usage is TRBV20-1 and J usage is TRBJ2-5, with 10 bases lining up with TRBD2. CDR1 is DFQATT, CDR2 SNEGSKA, per germline (reference sequence). Germline trimming cut 1 base from V and 2 bases from J; bases unmatched to any gene: 4. The CDR3 consists of 15 residues. CDR3 protein: CSARVSGGTQETQYF. The CDR3 DNA sequence: TGCAGTGCTAGAGTTAGCGGGGGGACTCAAGAGACCCAGTACTTC.

This clonotype has just a few counts. This chain links TRBV20-1 with TRBJ2-7, with 8 nucleotides matching TRBD2. The germline V gene encodes CDR1 DFQATT and CDR2 SNEGSKA (reference sequence). The CDR3 has 15 amino acids. V lost 3 bases to trimming and J lost 3 bases; unmatched junction nucleotides: 10. The CDR3 loop is CSASPRLANIYEQYF. In DNA, the CDR3 is TGCAGTGCTAGCCCTAGACTAGCGAATATCTACGAGCAGTACTTC.

The genes are TRBV7-6 and TRBJ2-2; possible D gene TRBD2, 6 bases. From germline, CDR1 is SGHVS and CDR2 FNYEAQ. Trimming took 3 bases from V and 4 from J, leaving 12 bases between them. CDR3 length: 15 residues. The CDR3 protein is CASSLETRGTGELFF. The CDR3 coding sequence is TGTGCCAGCAGCTTGGAGACTAGAGGCACCGGGGAGCTGTTTTTT.

The chain employs TRBV3-1 and TRBJ2-3; unclear D gene. V lost 5 bases and J 2 bases, leaving 8 bases between the germline ends. Germline CDR1 LGHDT, CDR2 YNNKEL (reference sequence). The CDR3 is 13 residues long. As DNA, the CDR3 is TGTGCCAGCAGCTATCATACCACAGATACGCAGTATTTT. Its translation: CASSYHTTDTQYF.

This clonotype was recorded a few times. The rearrangement joins TRBV4-3 to TRBJ2-7; a possible D gene is TRBD1 (6 bases). The DNA end is a closer match to TRBJ2-1, so the J assignment may be wrong. The CDR3 contains 18 residues. Germline V lookup: CDR1 LGHNA, CDR2 YSLEER. The CDR3 region has the DNA TGCGCCAGCAGCCTGGTTAAACTCCCAGGGGCAAGTAATTACGAGCAGTTCTTC. As protein: CASSLVKLPGASNYEQFF.

Turning to this clonotype: One end of the junction is discordant with germline, which a read error may explain. This chain uses TRBV7-8 with TRBJ2-3, with D possibly being TRBD1 or TRBD2 (6 bases each). In germline, CDR1 is SGHVS, CDR2 FQNEAQ. The CDR3 contains 12 residues. In nucleotides, the CDR3 is TGTGCCAGCAGCGAGCGAGGGGGGCGGGTCAGCTTT. It yields the protein CASSERGGRVSF.

The table lists this clonotype with a few counts. DNA for the CDR3: TGTGCCAGCAGCTTAGCCCGGAGAGCCTACGAGCAGTACTTC. Encoded protein: CASSLARRAYEQYF. The V call is TRBV7-2, the J call TRBJ2-7; D is uncertain. V shed 0 bases and J shed 2 bases, with 8 bases lying between them. This CDR3 is built from 14 residues. Germline values: CDR1 SGHTA, CDR2 FQGNSA.

This chain uses TRBV4-2 with TRBJ2-3; the D gene is possibly TRBD2 (5 bases). Trimming removed 1 base at V and 6 bases at J, with 17 bases between. Germline values: CDR1 LGHNA, CDR2 YNFKEQ. The CDR3 totals 16 residues. The DNA of the CDR3 is TGTGCCAGCAGCCAAGTTTCGGGAAAGGCGGGTGATACGCAGTATTTT. As protein: CASSQVSGKAGDTQYF.

This clonotype showed up many times. The genes are TRBV28 and TRBJ1-5; no reliable D call. In germline, CDR1 is MDHEN, CDR2 SYDVKM. Trimming took off 3 bases at V and 4 bases at J, with 10 bases between the two ends. CDR3 length equals 14 residues. Written as DNA, the CDR3 is TGTGCCAGCAGTTTGGGATGGGGAAATCAGCCCCAGCATTTT. It encodes CASSLGWGNQPQHF.

Only a few counts were recorded for this clonotype. V gene TRBV12-3 or TRBV12-4 combines with J gene TRBJ2-1; the match to TRBD1 covers 7 bases. V dropped 10 bases and J dropped 4; count of bases not matched to a gene: 10. The CDR3 is 14 amino acids. The CDR3 loop is CATSVGTVYNEQFF. CDR3 bases: TGTGCCACCTCCGTGGGGACAGTGTACAATGAGCAGTTCTTC.